This T cell receptor beta chain was documented in a study of regulatory T cells in long-lasting Graves disease. Time point: newly diagnosed GD, antithyroid drugs for less than 3 months. After RNA was extracted from PBMCs, the TCR library was made from it. HTBI primers from iRepertoire and Arm-PCR of CDR3 regions yielded the TCR beta libraries. A single record per CDR3 protein comes from TCRdb applying MiXCR to the multiplex PCR reads. The sample has around 400,000 distinct CDR3 sequences; over 12% are singletons. V gave up 0 bases and J gave up 2 bases, with 2 bases separating them. Germline values: CDR1 GTSNPN, CDR2 SVGIG (reference sequence). There are 12 residues in the CDR3. There are many counts of this clonotype. These data were likewise used in another study, on T cells in Graves' hyperthyroidism and ophthalmopathy. That publication notes: Using 13 V-J features, a model discriminated ophthalmopathy from stable hyperthyroidism.

Sample: peripheral blood mononuclear cells (PBMCs), taken at new diagnosis, from a patient treated with antithyroid drugs. The chain recombines TRBV30 with TRBJ2-1; no definite D call. The source is a middle-aged woman with Graves disease. Written as DNA, the CDR3 is TGTGCCTGGAGTGTAACCTACAATGAGCAGTTCTTC. This gives the protein CAWSVTYNEQFF.